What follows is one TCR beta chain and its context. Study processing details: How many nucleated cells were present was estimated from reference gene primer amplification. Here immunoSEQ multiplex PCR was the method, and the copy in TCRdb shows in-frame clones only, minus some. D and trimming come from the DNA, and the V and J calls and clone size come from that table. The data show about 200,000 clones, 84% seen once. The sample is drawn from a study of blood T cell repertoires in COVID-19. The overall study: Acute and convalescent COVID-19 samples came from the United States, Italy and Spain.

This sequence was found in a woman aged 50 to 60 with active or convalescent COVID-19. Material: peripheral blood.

Here the CDR3 DNA reads TGTGCCAGCAGTTCCAACGCGGCGGGGCGGCAGCCCCAGCATTTT. This codes for CASSSNAAGRQPQHF. This sequence joins TRBV6-5 and TRBJ1-5; TRBD1 is a possible D gene (5 bases). Germline lookup yields CDR1 MNHEY and CDR2 SVGAGI. V was trimmed by 4 bases and J by 7 bases, leaving 17 bases between them. This CDR3 is 15 amino acids long.